Shown below are 14 T cell receptor beta chains from a single sample sequenced in a study of technical replicates of blood from a few donors. TCRdb's table, derived via immunoSEQ multiplex PCR, lists solely in-frame clones and lacks some. The data show 95,000 or so clones, about 95% seen once. Sequences were obtained from T cells isolated from PBMCs. These receptors originate from a human donor in good health.

V usage is TRBV14 and J usage is TRBJ1-2; D is possibly TRBD1 (5 bases). Germline CDR1 reads SGHDN; CDR2 reads FVKESK. Trimming pared 2 bases from V and 7 bases from J, leaving 8 bases between. CDR3 length: 12 amino acids. The CDR3, as DNA: TGTGCCAGCAGCCAACTGGGGCTTGGCTACACCTTC. Its protein is CASSQLGLGYTF.

The rearrangement links TRBV5-1 to TRBJ2-7; 10 positions agree with TRBD1. Looked up from germline, CDR1 is SGHRS and CDR2 is YFSETQ. The ends lost 0 bases at V and 5 bases at J; junction bases unmatched: 5. The CDR3 covers 15 residues. The CDR3 protein is CASSLVRTGGNEQYF. The CDR3 bases are TGCGCCAGCAGCTTGGTCCGGACAGGGGGGAACGAGCAGTACTTC.

The chain joins TRBV6-6 to TRBJ2-2, with TRBD1 matching 8 bases. Germline-derived CDR1 and CDR2 are MNHNY and SVGAGI (reference sequence). Trimming at V came to 7 bases and at J to 1 base, leaving 8 bases not matched to a gene. CDR3 length: 16 amino acids. The CDR3 coding sequence is TGTGCCAGCACCAAAGGGACAGGCGGGAACACCGGGGAGCTGTTTTTT. Amino acid sequence: CASTKGTGGNTGELFF.

The J gene is TRBJ2-7, the V gene TRBV10-3; D is possibly TRBD2 (6 bases). The CDR3 has 15 residues. V was shortened by 6 bases and J by 5 bases, with 20 bases between the two germline ends. Germline V gene data show CDR1 as ENHRY and CDR2 as SYGVKD. The CDR3 DNA sequence: TGTGCCATCAGGCCCCGGGAGTTAGGAAGGAACGAGCAGTACTTC. This translates into CAIRPRELGRNEQYF.

The CDR3 nucleotides read TGTGCCAGCAGCGGCTATAGCGGGAGCAGCGGGACCCAGTACTTC. It encodes CASSGYSGSSGTQYF. The chain recombines TRBV5-4 with TRBJ2-5, with 9 bases aligning to TRBD2. The CDR3 runs 15 residues. Germline V CDR1 and CDR2: SGHNT, YYREEE (reference sequence). Trimming cost V 4 bases and J 7 bases; bases outside gene matches: 11.

V and J are TRBV7-2 and TRBJ1-2; D may be TRBD1 (5 bases). Deletions cut 1 base from V and 4 bases from J, with 10 bases between. Germline values: CDR1 SGHTA, CDR2 FQGNSA. The length of the CDR3 is 14 residues. The CDR3 region is CASSLEGHGYGYTF. The CDR3 DNA follows: TGTGCCAGCAGCTTAGAGGGGCACGGCTATGGCTACACCTTC.

V gene TRBV25-1 combines with J gene TRBJ1-1; possible D gene TRBD1, 6 bases. The CDR3 has 12 amino acids. CDR1 is MGHDK, CDR2 SYGVNS, per germline. V dropped 6 bases and J dropped 2 bases, with 7 bases sitting between them. Written as DNA, the CDR3 is TGTGCCAGCAGAGGGGGAAACACTGAAGCTTTCTTT. Amino acid sequence: CASRGGNTEAFF. Combining the CDR3 with reference TRBV25-1 and TRBJ1-1 gives the whole variable domain EADIYQTPRYLVIGTGKKITLECSQTMGHDKMYWYQQDPGMELHLIHYSYGVNSTEKGDLSSESTVSRIRTEHFPLTLESARPSHTSQYLCASRGGNTEAFFGQGTRLTVV.

The chain couples TRBV25-1 to TRBJ2-3, with TRBD2 as a possible D gene (6 bases). CDR1 MGHDK and CDR2 SYGVNS come from the germline V gene. The CDR3 has 17 amino acids. The germline V and J ends were trimmed by 0 bases and 1 base, with 14 bases remaining between them. The CDR3 coding sequence is TGTGCCAGCAGTGAATATGTAGGGACTGGGGGCACAGATACGCAGTATTTT. Translating it yields CASSEYVGTGGTDTQYF. The full variable domain, its missing parts supplied by reference TRBV25-1 and TRBJ2-3, is EADIYQTPRYLVIGTGKKITLECSQTMGHDKMYWYQQDPGMELHLIHYSYGVNSTEKGDLSSESTVSRIRTEHFPLTLESARPSHTSQYLCASSEYVGTGGTDTQYFGPGTRLTVL.

This chain links TRBV7-2 with TRBJ1-6; D perhaps matches TRBD1 (6 bases). Germline V lookup: CDR1 SGHTA, CDR2 FQGNSA. The V end was cut by 5 bases, the J end by 5 bases, with 13 bases between. The CDR3 extends over 15 amino acids. CDR3 sequence: CASSRLTGDNSPLHF. CDR3 nucleotide sequence: TGTGCCAGCAGCCGACTGACAGGAGATAATTCACCCCTCCACTTT. Based on the CDR3 plus reference TRBV7-2 and TRBJ1-6, the full variable domain is GAGVSQSPSNKVTEKGKDVELRCDPISGHTALYWYRQSLGQGLEFLIYFQGNSAPDKSGLPSDRFSAERTGGSVSTLTIQRTQQEDSAVYLCASSRLTGDNSPLHFGNGTRLTVT.

The chain couples TRBV9 to TRBJ2-7; 7 nucleotides align to TRBD2. CDR1 is SGDLS, CDR2 YYNGEE, per germline. With V trimmed by 3 bases and J by 3 bases, 9 bases remained unmatched. This CDR3 spans 15 amino acids. The CDR3 sequence: CASSDYSAGDYEQYF. CDR3 coding DNA: TGTGCCAGCAGCGATTACTCGGCGGGAGACTACGAGCAGTACTTC.

The CDR3 DNA is TGCAGTGCGCAGGCCTACAATGAGCAGTTCTTC. The encoded protein is CSAQAYNEQFF. The chain is built from TRBV20-1 and TRBJ2-1; no clear D. Trimming removed 6 bases at V and 2 bases at J, with 5 bases between. Germline V gene lookup returns CDR1 DFQATT and CDR2 SNEGSKA (reference sequence). CDR3 length equals 11 residues.

The sample holds one count of this clone. The chain recombines TRBV2 with TRBJ1-2; D call uncertain. CDR1 is SNHLY, CDR2 FYNNEI, per germline. V dropped 0 bases and J dropped 4 bases, with 12 bases sitting between them. This CDR3 has 15 residues. Written as DNA, the CDR3 is TGTGCCAGCAGTGAAGCACTTAGCAGCTTCTATGGCTACACCTTC. It specifies CASSEALSSFYGYTF. The whole variable domain, remainder taken from reference TRBV2 and TRBJ1-2, is EPEVTQTPSHQVTQMGQEVILRCVPISNHLYFYWYRQILGQKVEFLVSFYNNEISEKSEIFDDQFSVERPDGSNFTLKIRSTKLEDSAMYFCASSEALSSFYGYTFGSGTRLTVV.

J is TRBJ2-7 and V is TRBV9, with 11 positions matching TRBD2. Germline loops: CDR1 SGDLS, CDR2 YYNGEE. V lost 4 bases to trimming and J lost 7 bases; unmatched junction nucleotides: 10. This CDR3 has 15 amino acids. Here the CDR3 DNA reads TGTGCCAGCAGCCCACCTAGCGGGAGGCCAGAAGAGCAGTACTTC. The encoded protein is CASSPPSGRPEEQYF.

The chain recombines TRBV6-5 with TRBJ2-3, with 7 nucleotides matching TRBD2. The CDR3 spans 16 residues. Germline loops: CDR1 MNHEY, CDR2 SVGAGI. J was trimmed by 6 bases and V by 4 bases; bases with no gene match: 13. The CDR3 nucleotides are TGTGCCAGCAGTTCCCCTTCTAGCGGAGGGAGGGATACGCAGTATTTT. Amino acid sequence: CASSSPSSGGRDTQYF.